Here is one T cell receptor beta chain with its context. This sample is drawn from a study of blood T cell repertoires in COVID-19. As processed by the authors: Nucleated cell counts were estimated from reference gene primer amplification. Repertoires were generated with immunoSEQ multiplex PCR, while TCRdb's copy carries only in-frame clones and drops some. The DNA gave D and trimming, while V, J and clone size come from that table. The table records hundreds of thousands of clones, around nine tenths of them present only once. The V gene's germline CDR1 is SNHLY and CDR2 FYNNEI. Deletions cut 7 bases from V and 2 bases from J, with 15 bases between. The CDR3 has 14 residues.

The chain links TRBV2 to TRBJ2-7; D perhaps matches TRBD2 (7 bases). The clonotype was recovered from a man in his sixties with acute or convalescent COVID-19. Specimen: peripheral blood. The CDR3 coding sequence is TGTGCCAGCAAGGGAGGGGGAGGACCCTACGAGCAGTACTTC. Translating gives CASKGGGGPYEQYF. Looking up the rest from reference TRBV2 and TRBJ2-7 gives the full variable domain: EPEVTQTPSHQVTQMGQEVILRCVPISNHLYFYWYRQILGQKVEFLVSFYNNEISEKSEIFDDQFSVERPDGSNFTLKIRSTKLEDSAMYFCASKGGGGPYEQYFGPGTRLTVT.